Listed below are T cell receptor beta chains from one sample, sequenced in a study of T cell responses to AZD1222 COVID-19 vaccine. Assay: immunoSEQ multiplex PCR; the TCRdb copy retains only in-frame clones and omits some. In the table there are fewer than 300,000 clones, 93% of which are singletons. Sample: peripheral blood, taken on day 0 of AZD1222 vaccination. These receptors were taken from an adult in good health. Each CDR3 is given with its conserved first and last residue. The order of the fields is clone size, J gene, V gene, D gene, CDR3 protein, CDR3 DNA. A D gene is named only where the DNA matches it firmly. Clone sizes are given selectively: once, few, many, or a class where the clone is expanded.

size: NA; J: TRBJ1-1; V: TRBV20-1; D: NA; CDR3: CSALDNTEAFF; DNA: TGCAGTGCTCTAGACAACACTGAAGCTTTCTTT
size: NA; J: TRBJ2-7; V: TRBV7-9; D: NA; CDR3: CASSPGPRGPYEQYF; DNA: TGTGCCAGCAGCCCAGGGCCACGGGGACCCTACGAGCAGTACTTC
size: once; J: TRBJ1-5; V: TRBV28; D: NA; CDR3: CASSTRVGEYNQPQHF; DNA: TGTGCCAGCAGTACCCGGGTAGGGGAGTACAATCAGCCCCAGCATTTT
size: NA; J: TRBJ2-7; V: TRBV20-1; D: TRBD1; CDR3: CSASQPGQGGYEQYF; DNA: TGCAGTGCTAGTCAGCCGGGACAGGGGGGCTACGAGCAGTACTTC
size: NA; J: TRBJ2-5; V: TRBV7-3; D: NA; CDR3: CASSWTQGETQYF; DNA: TGTGCCAGCAGCTGGACACAAGGAGAGACCCAGTACTTC
size: NA; J: TRBJ2-1; V: TRBV5-4; D: NA; CDR3: CASSLRNVGNEQFF; DNA: TGTGCCAGCAGCTTAAGGAATGTGGGGAATGAGCAGTTCTTC
size: NA; J: TRBJ2-7; V: TRBV2; D: NA; CDR3: CASSIQLGPRYEQYF; DNA: TGTGCCAGCTCAATACAGCTAGGCCCCCGCTACGAGCAGTACTTC
size: NA; J: TRBJ2-1; V: TRBV7-9; D: NA; CDR3: CASRGGGTYNEQFF; DNA: TGTGCCAGCAGGGGGGGCGGTACCTACAATGAGCAGTTCTTC
size: NA; J: TRBJ2-6; V: TRBV2; D: NA; CDR3: CASSPLSGANVLTF; DNA: TGTGCCAGTTCCCCACTCTCTGGGGCCAACGTCCTGACTTTC
size: NA; J: TRBJ1-5; V: TRBV6-5; D: TRBD1; CDR3: CASRPDRGQPQHF; DNA: TGTGCCAGCAGACCCGACAGGGGCCAGCCCCAGCATTTT
size: NA; J: TRBJ2-7; V: TRBV28; D: TRBD1; CDR3: CASSLQGQPTYEQYF; DNA: TGTGCCAGCAGCCTGCAGGGACAGCCGACCTACGAGCAGTACTTC
size: NA; J: TRBJ1-5; V: TRBV4-3; D: NA; CDR3: CASSQEVRERQPQHF; DNA: TGCGCCAGCAGCCAAGAGGTTAGGGAGCGGCAGCCCCAGCATTTT
size: NA; J: TRBJ2-7; V: TRBV7-2; D: NA; CDR3: CASSAQGPLPGEQYF; DNA: TGTGCCAGCAGCGCACAGGGACCACTGCCCGGGGAGCAGTACTTC
size: NA; J: TRBJ2-7; V: TRBV7-9; D: TRBD2; CDR3: CASSLALGGLNYEQYF; DNA: TGTGCCAGCAGCTTAGCCCTCGGGGGACTAAACTACGAGCAGTACTTC
size: NA; J: TRBJ2-3; V: TRBV5-1; D: TRBD2; CDR3: CASSPRTSGLADTQYF; DNA: TGCGCCAGCAGCCCACGGACTAGCGGGCTAGCAGATACGCAGTATTTT
size: NA; J: TRBJ2-3; V: TRBV29-1; D: NA; CDR3: CSVGGVGSSTDTQYF; DNA: TGCAGCGTTGGGGGCGTGGGATCCAGCACAGATACGCAGTATTTT
size: NA; J: TRBJ2-3; V: TRBV4-1; D: TRBD2; CDR3: CASSQEAGRTITDTQYF; DNA: TGCGCCAGCAGCCAAGAAGCGGGGCGGACAATCACAGATACGCAGTATTTT
size: NA; J: TRBJ2-7; V: TRBV7-9; D: TRBD2; CDR3: CASNLAEMHEQYF; DNA: TGTGCCAGCAACCTAGCGGAGATGCACGAGCAGTACTTC
size: NA; J: TRBJ1-2; V: TRBV4-2; D: NA; CDR3: CASSQDRAALGYTF; DNA: TGTGCCAGCAGCCAAGATAGGGCGGCTCTGGGCTACACCTTC
size: NA; J: TRBJ1-5; V: TRBV3-1/TRBV3-2; D: TRBD1; CDR3: CASSQGPTGGWSNQPQHF; DNA: TGTGCCAGCAGCCAAGGACCGACAGGGGGCTGGAGCAATCAGCCCCAGCATTTT
size: NA; J: TRBJ1-6; V: TRBV6-1; D: NA; CDR3: CASSDRRGGWNSPLHF; DNA: TGTGCCAGCAGTGACCGTCGTGGGGGCTGGAATTCACCCCTCCACTTT
size: NA; J: TRBJ2-3; V: TRBV4-3; D: NA; CDR3: CASSQERERDTQYF; DNA: TGCGCCAGCAGCCAAGAACGGGAAAGGGATACGCAGTATTTT
size: NA; J: TRBJ2-3; V: TRBV2; D: TRBD2; CDR3: CASSEIAGSADTQYF; DNA: TGTGCCAGCAGTGAAATAGCGGGGAGCGCAGATACGCAGTATTTT
size: NA; J: TRBJ2-2; V: TRBV3-1/TRBV3-2; D: NA; CDR3: CASSQVRNTGELFF; DNA: TGTGCCAGCAGCCAAGTTCGGAACACCGGGGAGCTGTTTTTT
size: NA; J: TRBJ1-1; V: TRBV28; D: NA; CDR3: CASSEHSWDTEAFF; DNA: TGTGCCAGCAGTGAACACTCTTGGGACACTGAAGCTTTCTTT
size: once; J: TRBJ1-5; V: TRBV19; D: NA; CDR3: CASSTPLIQPQHF; DNA: TGTGCCAGTAGTACCCCCCTGATCCAGCCCCAGCATTTT
size: NA; J: TRBJ1-5; V: TRBV28; D: NA; CDR3: CASSLGGQPQHF; DNA: TGTGCCAGCAGTTTAGGGGGGCAGCCCCAGCATTTT
size: NA; J: TRBJ2-1; V: TRBV5-1; D: NA; CDR3: CASSSAEGTYNEQFF; DNA: TGCGCCAGCAGCTCTGCAGAGGGCACTTACAATGAGCAGTTCTTC
size: NA; J: TRBJ2-2; V: TRBV30; D: NA; CDR3: CAWIRGYGELFF; DNA: TGTGCCTGGATTCGAGGTTACGGGGAGCTGTTTTTT
size: NA; J: TRBJ1-2; V: TRBV5-1; D: NA; CDR3: CASSLEQDYGYTF; DNA: TGCGCCAGCAGCTTGGAACAGGACTATGGCTACACCTTC
size: NA; J: TRBJ1-5; V: TRBV19; D: TRBD1; CDR3: CASGTGISNQPQHF; DNA: TGTGCCAGTGGGACAGGGATTTCGAATCAGCCCCAGCATTTT
size: NA; J: TRBJ1-2; V: TRBV11-2; D: TRBD1; CDR3: CASSGRQGARGYTF; DNA: TGTGCCAGCAGCGGTAGACAGGGGGCTCGTGGCTACACCTTC
size: NA; J: TRBJ2-1; V: TRBV7-9; D: TRBD2; CDR3: CASSPAVREYEQFF; DNA: TGTGCCAGCAGCCCCGCGGTGCGGGAGTATGAGCAGTTCTTC